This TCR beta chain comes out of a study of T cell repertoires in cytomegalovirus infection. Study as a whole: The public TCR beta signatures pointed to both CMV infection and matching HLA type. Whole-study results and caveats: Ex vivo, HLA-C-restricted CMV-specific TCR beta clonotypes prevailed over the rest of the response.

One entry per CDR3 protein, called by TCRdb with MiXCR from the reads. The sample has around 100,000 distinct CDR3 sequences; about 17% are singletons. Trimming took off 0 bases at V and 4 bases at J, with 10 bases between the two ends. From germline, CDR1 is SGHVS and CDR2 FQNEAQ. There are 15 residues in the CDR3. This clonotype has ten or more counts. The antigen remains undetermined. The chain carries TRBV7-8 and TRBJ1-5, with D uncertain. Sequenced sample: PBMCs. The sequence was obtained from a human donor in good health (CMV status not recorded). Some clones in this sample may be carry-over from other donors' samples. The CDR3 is CASSLAQNRNQPQHF. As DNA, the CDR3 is TGTGCCAGCAGCTTAGCACAGAATAGAAATCAGCCCCAGCATTTT.